This TCR beta chain appears in the sequencing data of a study of OX40 agonist ivuxolimab in advanced cancers. Points from the study as a whole: No determination was made of the antigen specificity of the expanded peripheral T cells.

The data were produced by immunoSEQ multiplex PCR, yet TCRdb's version contains in-frame clones alone and is incomplete. Of some 61,000 clones detected, 77% appear once; the ten largest clones hold more than 1.5%. Blood got drawn at baseline, again on cycle 4 day 1, and then on cycle 7 day 1. In the case of this clone: What it binds is unknown. It is unclear where the CDR3 begins or ends on the DNA, so no DNA is shown, and the CDR3 is as TCRdb lists it.

CDR1 and CDR2 from the germline V gene are MDHEN and SYDVKM. The CDR3 extends over 16 residues, inclusive of both ends. The sequencing here drew on CD4+ or CD8+ T cells sorted from blood, taken in a trial of the OX40 agonist ivuxolimab. The chain carries TRBV28 and TRBJ1-5. This sequence originates from an adult with an advanced solid tumor such as melanoma, head and neck, liver or kidney cancer. CDR3 loop: CASSSSDLHSNQPQHF.